The 17 T cell receptor beta chains reported below all come from one sample, sequenced in a study of cytomegalovirus exposure and HLA in healthy donors. The PCR was carried out with 60 Vbeta primers and 13 Jbeta primers. Sequencing used immunoSEQ multiplex PCR; TCRdb keeps in-frame clones, though not all of them. The top ten hold less than 8% of the sample, which has roughly 80,000 clones, 67% seen once. The sample was PBMCs. Every receptor here comes from a woman aged 45-59 years in good health and CMV-seropositive.

Only a few counts were recorded for this clone. Other nucleotide sequences in the sample specify the same CDR3. The chain joins TRBV20-1 to TRBJ2-5; D gene uncertain. This CDR3 comprises 11 residues. V lost 5 bases and J 5 bases, leaving 9 bases between the germline ends. The V gene's germline CDR1 is DFQATT and CDR2 SNEGSKA (reference sequence). The CDR3 loop reads CSAASGETQYF. DNA for the CDR3: TGCAGTGCTGCCTCCGGGGAGACCCAGTACTTC.

The chain uses TRBV7-6 and TRBJ2-3; possibly TRBD1 for D (6 bases). CDR1 SGHVS and CDR2 FNYEAQ come from the germline V gene. This CDR3 spans 15 amino acids. The germline V and J ends were trimmed by 3 bases and 0 bases, with 10 bases remaining between them. The CDR3: CASSLGTRSTDTQYF. CDR3 sequence (DNA): TGTGCCAGCAGCTTGGGGACACGCAGCACAGATACGCAGTATTTT. Combining the CDR3 with reference TRBV7-6 and TRBJ2-3 gives the whole variable domain GAGVSQSPRYKVTKRGQDVALRCDPISGHVSLYWYRQALGQGPEFLTYFNYEAQQDKSGLPNDRFSAERPEGSISTLTIQRTEQRDSAMYRCASSLGTRSTDTQYFGPGTRLTVL.

V and J are TRBV5-1 and TRBJ1-1; TRBD1 might be the D (6 bases). The germline V gene has CDR1 SGHRS and CDR2 YFSETQ. This CDR3 region has 15 residues. Between the trimmed V and J ends, which lost 4 bases and 0 bases, there was a span of 13 bases. The DNA of the CDR3 is TGCGCCAGCAGCACCCTCAGGGGCGTGAACACTGAAGCTTTCTTT. The encoded protein is CASSTLRGVNTEAFF. Filled out from reference TRBV5-1 and TRBJ1-1, the complete variable domain reads KAGVTQTPRYLIKTRGQQVTLSCSPISGHRSVSWYQQTPGQGLQFLFEYFSETQRNKGNFPGRFSGRQFSNSRSEMNVSTLELGDSALYLCASSTLRGVNTEAFFGQGTRLTVV.

The chain is built from TRBV11-2 and TRBJ2-7; 7 bases are shared with TRBD2. The V segment lost 6 bases and the J segment 0 bases; nucleotides outside the gene matches: 11. Germline assignment: CDR1 SGHAT and CDR2 FQNNGV. This CDR3 has 16 residues. The CDR3 DNA reads as TGTGCCAGCAGATCCTTCGGGGGGACGAGCTCCTACGAGCAGTACTTC. Translating it yields CASRSFGGTSSYEQYF.

Only one count was recorded for this clone. This sequence joins TRBV27 and TRBJ2-5; D possibly corresponds to TRBD1 (6 bases). Trimming stripped 8 bases from V and 5 bases from J, with 15 bases between. CDR1 is MNHEY and CDR2 is SMNVEV in the germline V gene (reference sequence). This CDR3 is 13 amino acids long. CDR3 DNA sequence: TGTGCCAGCTCCCCGGCAGGGGACGAGACCCAGTACTTC. The encoded protein is CASSPAGDETQYF.

The chain is built from TRBV7-3 and TRBJ2-5; D is undetermined. The V and J ends lost 7 bases and 5 bases respectively, with 14 bases between them. From germline, CDR1 is SGHTA and CDR2 FQGTGA. The CDR3 runs to 13 residues. CDR3 loop: CASIPRVGETQYF. In DNA, the CDR3 is TGTGCCAGCATCCCTCGGGTTGGCGAGACCCAGTACTTC.

The sample holds a few counts of this clone. This chain joins TRBV6-4 and TRBJ2-2; 11 bases agree with TRBD1. Trimming cost V 5 bases and J 3 bases; bases outside gene matches: 2. Germline CDR1 is MRHNA and CDR2 is SNTAGT. The CDR3 extends over 15 amino acids. The CDR3, as DNA: TGTGCCAGCAGTCCGGGACAGGGGGACACCGGGGAGCTGTTTTTT. Protein: CASSPGQGDTGELFF.

This chain's CDR3 is CASSSGQQDYGYTF. CDR3 nucleotide sequence: TGTGCCAGCAGCTCGGGACAGCAAGATTATGGCTACACCTTC. This rearrangement joins TRBV5-4 to TRBJ1-2, with TRBD1 matching over 7 bases. The V segment lost 3 bases and the J segment 5 bases; nucleotides outside the gene matches: 7. CDR3 length: 14 residues. The germline V gene encodes CDR1 SGHNT and CDR2 YYREEE (reference sequence).

This chain connects TRBV15 to TRBJ2-1; D is undetermined. This CDR3 spans 15 amino acids. Trimming cost V 1 base and J 2 bases, with 9 bases left between them. Germline lookup yields CDR1 LNHNV and CDR2 YYDKDF (reference sequence). The CDR3 DNA follows: TGTGCCACCAGCAGAGCTACCCCTCCCTACAATGAGCAGTTCTTC. Amino acids: CATSRATPPYNEQFF.

The chain carries TRBV5-4 and TRBJ1-6; TRBD1 might be the D (6 bases). Deletions cut 5 bases from V and 3 bases from J, with 12 bases between. Germline-derived CDR1 and CDR2 are SGHNT and YYREEE (reference sequence). This CDR3 contains 15 residues. CDR3 protein: CASSTTGLYNSPLHF. The CDR3 DNA follows: TGTGCCAGCAGTACGACAGGCCTCTATAATTCACCCCTCCACTTT.

The chain links TRBV27 to TRBJ2-1; TRBD2 agrees at 10 bases. The CDR3 totals 17 residues. Germline loops: CDR1 MNHEY, CDR2 SMNVEV (reference sequence). V trimming: 6 bases; J trimming: 3 bases; junction bases outside the gene matches: 11. The CDR3 nucleotides are TGTGCCAGCAGCATCCCCAACCTAGCGGGGGACTACAATGAGCAGTTCTTC. This sequence encodes CASSIPNLAGDYNEQFF.

The V gene is TRBV12-5, the J gene TRBJ1-2; D call uncertain. V lost 6 bases, J lost 4 bases, and 12 bases lay in between. Germline V lookup: CDR1 LGHNT, CDR2 FRNRAP. This CDR3 has 13 residues. In DNA, the CDR3 is TGTGCTAGTGGGATGTCAGGCAGCTATGGCTACACCTTC. Its translation is CASGMSGSYGYTF. The entire variable domain, with the rest obtained from reference TRBV12-5 and TRBJ1-2, is as follows: DARVTQTPRHKVTEMGQEVTMRCQPILGHNTVFWYRQTMMQGLELLAYFRNRAPLDDSGMPKDRFSAEMPDATLATLKIQPSEPRDSAVYFCASGMSGSYGYTFGSGTRLTVV.

The table lists this clone with a few counts. J is TRBJ1-4 and V is TRBV27; TRBD1 might be the D (6 bases). Germline CDR1 is MNHEY and CDR2 is SMNVEV (reference sequence). V was shortened by 7 bases and J by 7 bases, with 19 bases between the two germline ends. The CDR3 covers 15 residues. CDR3 in amino acids: CASTGGTHGREKLFF. As DNA, the CDR3 is TGTGCCAGCACCGGGGGGACACATGGCCGTGAAAAACTGTTTTTT.

CDR3 in DNA: TGTGCCTGGAGTGGACAGAATAACTATGGCTACACCTTC. Translating it yields CAWSGQNNYGYTF. The J gene is TRBJ1-2, the V gene TRBV30, with a tentative D call TRBD1 (5 bases). The CDR3 spans 13 residues. Per germline, CDR1 GTSNPN and CDR2 SVGIG (reference sequence). The V gene lost 1 base and the J gene lost 1 base, with 7 bases spanning the gap.

The chain uses TRBV19 and TRBJ2-1; 9 bases line up with TRBD2. The germline CDR1 and CDR2 sequences are LNHDA and SQIVND (reference sequence). The CDR3 has 16 residues. Germline trimming cut 6 bases from V and 10 bases from J; bases unmatched to any gene: 16. CDR3: CASSRPRRGGSWEQFF. The DNA for the CDR3 is TGTGCCAGTAGCCGACCTAGGCGGGGGGGCTCTTGGGAGCAGTTCTTC.

A word on this clone: The junction departs from germline at one end; a sequencing error may be responsible. The chain has TRBV2 and TRBJ2-7; weak D call: TRBD1 (6 bases). CDR1 is SNHLY and CDR2 is FYNNEI in the germline V gene. CDR3 length: 15 amino acids. CDR3 sequence (DNA): TGTGCCAGCAGGGAAGGGGACATTTCCGGCAACAAGCAGTACTTC. Its translation is CASREGDISGNKQYF.

This clone was found a few times. The J gene is TRBJ1-1, the V gene TRBV10-2; 12 bases map to TRBD1. Germline values: CDR1 WSHSY, CDR2 SAAADI. CDR3 length: 15 residues. Unmatched junction bases numbered 5, after V lost 5 bases and J lost 4 bases. Here the CDR3 DNA reads TGCGCCAGCAGTTTTTCGGGACAGGGGGCCACTGAAGCTTTCTTT. This encodes CASSFSGQGATEAFF.